This T cell receptor (beta chain) was identified during a study of cytomegalovirus exposure and HLA in healthy donors. The CDR3 is made up of 14 amino acids. V trimming: 3 bases; J trimming: 0 bases; junction bases outside the gene matches: 2. The V gene's germline CDR1 is LNHDA and CDR2 SQIVND (reference sequence). Concerning this clone: This specimen includes other DNA sequences encoding the same CDR3.

TCRdb's copy holds only in-frame clones and misses some; the assay was immunoSEQ multiplex PCR. Of about 55,000 clones in the sample, around 90% were seen once. Source material: PBMCs. V gene TRBV19 combines with J gene TRBJ2-7; 7 nucleotides align to TRBD2. The sequence was collected from a man aged 18-30 years in good health and CMV-seronegative. The CDR3 region is CASSIGGSSYEQYF. CDR3 bases: TGTGCCAGTAGTATCGGCGGGAGCTCCTACGAGCAGTACTTC.